The text below deals with one T cell receptor beta chain. Its antigen is not identified. Germline-derived CDR1 and CDR2 are DFQATT and SNEGSKA (reference sequence). The V end lost 0 bases, the J end lost 7 bases, and 12 bases lay between the germline ends. The CDR3 is 14 amino acids. For the second PCR, which ran for about 7 to 11 cycles, a sample-barcoded 5' primer and a J-beta primer mix were used. TCRdb independently ran MiXCR on the 5' RACE reads; one entry per CDR3 protein. The sample has hundreds of thousands of distinct CDR3 sequences, 56% seen once. The sample is drawn from a study of blood T cells in healthy people across ages. The study, taken as a whole, reports: In long-lived donors, naive CD4+ cell counts and diversity exceeded those of aged donors.

The genes are TRBV20-1 and TRBJ1-4, with D possibly TRBD1 on 5 matching bases. The receptor's source is a man in his forties in good health. The sequenced sample consisted of blood. CDR3 DNA: TGCAGTGCTAGAGATTATGGGGCTACTGAAAAACTGTTTTTT. This encodes CSARDYGATEKLFF.